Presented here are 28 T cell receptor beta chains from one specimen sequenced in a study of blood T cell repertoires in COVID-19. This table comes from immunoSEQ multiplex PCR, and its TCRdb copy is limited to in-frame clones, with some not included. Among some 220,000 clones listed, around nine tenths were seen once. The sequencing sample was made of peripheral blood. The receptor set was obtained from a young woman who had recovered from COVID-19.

CDR3 in amino acids: CASALRTSGANEQFF. The CDR3 DNA sequence: TGTGCCAGTGCCCTGAGGACTAGCGGTGCCAATGAGCAGTTCTTC. This chain connects TRBV13 to TRBJ2-1; 10 nucleotides align to TRBD2. V was clipped by 9 bases and J by 6 bases; unmatched bases: 11. The CDR3 is made up of 15 amino acids. Looked up from germline, CDR1 is PRHDT and CDR2 is FYEKMQ (reference sequence).

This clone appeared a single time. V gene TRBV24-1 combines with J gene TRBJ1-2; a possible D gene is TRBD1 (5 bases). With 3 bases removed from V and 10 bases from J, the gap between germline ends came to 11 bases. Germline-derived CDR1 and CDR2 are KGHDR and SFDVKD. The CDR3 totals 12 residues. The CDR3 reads CATSDHRGDYTF. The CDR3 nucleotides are TGTGCCACCAGTGATCACCGGGGGGACTACACCTTC.

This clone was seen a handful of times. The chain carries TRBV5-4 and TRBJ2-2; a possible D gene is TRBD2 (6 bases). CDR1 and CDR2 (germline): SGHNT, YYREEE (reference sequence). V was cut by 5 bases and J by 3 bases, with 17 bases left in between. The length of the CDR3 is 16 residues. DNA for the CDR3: TGTGCCAGCAGGTCCGGGACTCGGAGGGACACCGGGGAGCTGTTTTTT. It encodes CASRSGTRRDTGELFF.

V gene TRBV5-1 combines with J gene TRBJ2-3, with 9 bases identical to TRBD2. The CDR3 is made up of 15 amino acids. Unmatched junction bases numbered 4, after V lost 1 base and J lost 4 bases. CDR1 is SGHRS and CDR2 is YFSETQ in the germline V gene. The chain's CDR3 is CASSLRAGGSDTQYF. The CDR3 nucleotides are TGCGCCAGCAGCTTGAGGGCGGGAGGGTCAGATACGCAGTATTTT.

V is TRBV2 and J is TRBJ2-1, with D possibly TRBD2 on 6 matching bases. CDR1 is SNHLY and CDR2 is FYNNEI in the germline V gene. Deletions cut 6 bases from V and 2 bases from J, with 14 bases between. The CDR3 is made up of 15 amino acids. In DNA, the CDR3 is TGTGCCAGCAGGCGCCCATCTAGCGCCTACAATGAGCAGTTCTTC. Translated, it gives CASRRPSSAYNEQFF.

The CDR3 DNA sequence: TGTGCCAGCAGTTTGACAGGCTACTCTGGAAACACCATATATTTT. Protein: CASSLTGYSGNTIYF. V usage is TRBV11-2 and J usage is TRBJ1-3, with D maybe TRBD1 (6 bases). In germline, CDR1 is SGHAT, CDR2 FQNNGV. The CDR3 runs to 15 residues. Trimming pared 6 bases from V and 0 bases from J, leaving 12 bases between.

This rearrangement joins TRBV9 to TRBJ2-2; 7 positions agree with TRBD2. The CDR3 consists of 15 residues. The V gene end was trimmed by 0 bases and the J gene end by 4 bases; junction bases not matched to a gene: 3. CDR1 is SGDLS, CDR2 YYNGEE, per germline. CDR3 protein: CASSVGGSGTGELFF. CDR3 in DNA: TGTGCCAGCAGCGTAGGCGGGAGCGGCACCGGGGAGCTGTTTTTT. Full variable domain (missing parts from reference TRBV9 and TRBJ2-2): DSGVTQTPKHLITATGQRVTLRCSPRSGDLSVYWYQQSLDQGLQFLIQYYNGEERAKGNILERFSAQQFPDLHSELNLSSLELGDSALYFCASSVGGSGTGELFFGEGSRLTVL.

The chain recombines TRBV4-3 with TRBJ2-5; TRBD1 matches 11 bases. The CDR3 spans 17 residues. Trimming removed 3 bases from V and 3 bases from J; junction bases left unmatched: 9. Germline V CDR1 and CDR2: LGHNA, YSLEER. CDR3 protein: CASSHPQPGQGEETQYF. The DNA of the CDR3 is TGCGCCAGCAGCCACCCTCAACCGGGACAGGGGGAAGAGACCCAGTACTTC.

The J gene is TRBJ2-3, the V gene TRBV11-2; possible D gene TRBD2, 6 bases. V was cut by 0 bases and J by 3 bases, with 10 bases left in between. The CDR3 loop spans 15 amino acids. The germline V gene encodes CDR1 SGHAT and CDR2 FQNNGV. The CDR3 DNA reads TGTGCCAGCAGCTTAGATCGACTAGTGACAGATACGCAGTATTTT. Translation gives CASSLDRLVTDTQYF.

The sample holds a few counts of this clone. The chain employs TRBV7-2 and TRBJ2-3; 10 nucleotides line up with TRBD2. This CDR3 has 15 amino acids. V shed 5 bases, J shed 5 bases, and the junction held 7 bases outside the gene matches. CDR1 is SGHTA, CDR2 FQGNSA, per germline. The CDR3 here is CASSPGLAEQDTQYF. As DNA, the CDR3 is TGTGCCAGCAGCCCAGGACTAGCGGAACAAGATACGCAGTATTTT.

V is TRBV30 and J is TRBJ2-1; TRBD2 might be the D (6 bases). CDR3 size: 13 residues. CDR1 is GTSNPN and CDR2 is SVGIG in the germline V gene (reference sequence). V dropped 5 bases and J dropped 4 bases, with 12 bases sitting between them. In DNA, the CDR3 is TGTGCCTGGGGCCCTAGCGTATACAATGAGCAGTTCTTC. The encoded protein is CAWGPSVYNEQFF. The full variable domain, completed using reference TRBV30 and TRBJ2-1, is SQTIHQWPATLVQPVGSPLSLECTVEGTSNPNLYWYRQAAGRGLQLLFYSVGIGQISSEVPQNLSASRPQDRQFILSSKKLLLSDSGFYLCAWGPSVYNEQFFGPGTRLTVL.

As DNA, the CDR3 is TGTGCCAGCAGCCGGGACAGGGGGAGCTACGAGCAGTACTTC. It is translated as CASSRDRGSYEQYF. The chain links TRBV7-6 to TRBJ2-7, with 11 positions matching TRBD1. Germline trimming cut 5 bases from V and 3 bases from J; bases unmatched to any gene: 3. The germline V gene has CDR1 SGHVS and CDR2 FNYEAQ. The CDR3 consists of 14 residues.

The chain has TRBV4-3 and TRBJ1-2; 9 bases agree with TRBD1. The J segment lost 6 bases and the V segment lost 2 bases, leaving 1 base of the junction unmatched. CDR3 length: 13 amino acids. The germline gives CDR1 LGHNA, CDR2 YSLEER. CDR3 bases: TGCGCCAGCAGCCAAACAGGGGGCGATGGCTACACCTTC. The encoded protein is CASSQTGGDGYTF.

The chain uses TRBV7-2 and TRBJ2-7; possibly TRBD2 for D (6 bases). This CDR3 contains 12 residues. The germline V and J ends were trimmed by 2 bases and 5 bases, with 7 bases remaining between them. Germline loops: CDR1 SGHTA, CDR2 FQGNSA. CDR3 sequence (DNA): TGTGCCAGCAGCTTAACGGGGGACGAGCAGTACTTC. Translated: CASSLTGDEQYF.

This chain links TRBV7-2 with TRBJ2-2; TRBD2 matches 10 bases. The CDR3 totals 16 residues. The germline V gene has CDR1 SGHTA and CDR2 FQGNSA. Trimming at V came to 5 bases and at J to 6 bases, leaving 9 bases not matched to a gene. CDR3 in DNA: TGTGCCAGCAGCGCAGCCGGGACTAGCGCTTCCGGGGAGCTGTTTTTT. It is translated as CASSAAGTSASGELFF. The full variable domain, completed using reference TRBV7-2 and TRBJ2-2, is GAGVSQSPSNKVTEKGKDVELRCDPISGHTALYWYRQSLGQGLEFLIYFQGNSAPDKSGLPSDRFSAERTGGSVSTLTIQRTQQEDSAVYLCASSAAGTSASGELFFGEGSRLTVL.

CDR3 sequence reads: CASSIRSGSGDEQFF. The CDR3 nucleotides read TGTGCCAGTAGTATAAGGAGCGGGAGCGGAGATGAGCAGTTCTTC. This chain joins TRBV19 and TRBJ2-1, with TRBD2 matching over 8 bases. The CDR3 is 15 amino acids. Per the germline V gene, CDR1 is LNHDA and CDR2 is SQIVND (reference sequence). After removal of 2 bases from V and 8 bases from J, the junction contained 8 bases not matched to a gene. The variable domain in full, with the rest retrieved from reference TRBV19 and TRBJ2-1, is DGGITQSPKYLFRKEGQNVTLSCEQNLNHDAMYWYRQDPGQGLRLIYYSQIVNDFQKGDIAEGYSVSREKKESFPLTVTSAQKNPTAFYLCASSIRSGSGDEQFFGPGTRLTVL.

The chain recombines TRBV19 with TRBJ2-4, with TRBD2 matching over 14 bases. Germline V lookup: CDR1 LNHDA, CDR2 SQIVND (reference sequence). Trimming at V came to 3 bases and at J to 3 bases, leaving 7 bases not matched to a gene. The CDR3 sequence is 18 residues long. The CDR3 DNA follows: TGTGCCAGTAGTATCCCGACTAGCGGGAGGGCCGACAAAAACATTCAGTACTTC. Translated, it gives CASSIPTSGRADKNIQYF. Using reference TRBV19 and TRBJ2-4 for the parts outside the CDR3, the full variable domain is DGGITQSPKYLFRKEGQNVTLSCEQNLNHDAMYWYRQDPGQGLRLIYYSQIVNDFQKGDIAEGYSVSREKKESFPLTVTSAQKNPTAFYLCASSIPTSGRADKNIQYFGAGTRLSVL.

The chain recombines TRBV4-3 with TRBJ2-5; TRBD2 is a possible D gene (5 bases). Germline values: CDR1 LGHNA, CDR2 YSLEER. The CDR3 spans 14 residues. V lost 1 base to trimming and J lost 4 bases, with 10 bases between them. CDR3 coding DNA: TGCGCCAGCAGCCAAGTAGGAGGTGCAGAGACCCAGTACTTC. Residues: CASSQVGGAETQYF.

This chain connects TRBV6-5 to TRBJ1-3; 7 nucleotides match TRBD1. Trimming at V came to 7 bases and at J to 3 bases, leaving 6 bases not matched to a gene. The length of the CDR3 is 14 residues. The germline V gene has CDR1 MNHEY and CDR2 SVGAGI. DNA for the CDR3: TGTGCCAGCAAACGCGGGACAGATGGAAACACCATATATTTT. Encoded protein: CASKRGTDGNTIYF.

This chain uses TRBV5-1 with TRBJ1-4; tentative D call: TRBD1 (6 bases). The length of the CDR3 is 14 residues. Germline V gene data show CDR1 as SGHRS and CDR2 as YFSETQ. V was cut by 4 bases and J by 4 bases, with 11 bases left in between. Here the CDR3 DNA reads TGCGCCAGCAGCCCGGACAGATTTAATGAAAAACTGTTTTTT. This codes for CASSPDRFNEKLFF.

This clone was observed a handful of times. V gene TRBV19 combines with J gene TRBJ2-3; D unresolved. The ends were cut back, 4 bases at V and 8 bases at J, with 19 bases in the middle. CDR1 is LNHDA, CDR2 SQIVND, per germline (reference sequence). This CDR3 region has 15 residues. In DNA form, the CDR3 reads TGTGCCAGTAGTAAAAGAGCGCTCATCTCGGGTACGCAGTATTTT. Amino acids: CASSKRALISGTQYF.

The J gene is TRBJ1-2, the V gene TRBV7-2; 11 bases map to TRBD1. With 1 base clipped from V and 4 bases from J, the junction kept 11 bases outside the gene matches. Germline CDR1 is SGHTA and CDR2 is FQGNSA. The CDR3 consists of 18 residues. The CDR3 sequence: CASSLGRPGQGALYGYTF. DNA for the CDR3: TGTGCCAGCAGCTTAGGCCGTCCAGGACAGGGGGCTCTCTATGGCTACACCTTC.

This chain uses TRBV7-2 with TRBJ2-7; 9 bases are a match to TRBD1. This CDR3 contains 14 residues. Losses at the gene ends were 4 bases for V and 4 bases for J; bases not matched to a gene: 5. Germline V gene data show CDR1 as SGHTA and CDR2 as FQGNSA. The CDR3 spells CASSSWDRAYEQYF. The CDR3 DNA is TGTGCCAGCAGCTCCTGGGACAGGGCTTACGAGCAGTACTTC.

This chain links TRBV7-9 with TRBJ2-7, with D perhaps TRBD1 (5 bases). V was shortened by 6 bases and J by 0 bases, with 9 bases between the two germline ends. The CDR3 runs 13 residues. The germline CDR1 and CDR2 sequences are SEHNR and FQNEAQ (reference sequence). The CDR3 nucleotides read TGTGCCAGCAGACCAGACAGCTCCTACGAGCAGTACTTC. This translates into CASRPDSSYEQYF.

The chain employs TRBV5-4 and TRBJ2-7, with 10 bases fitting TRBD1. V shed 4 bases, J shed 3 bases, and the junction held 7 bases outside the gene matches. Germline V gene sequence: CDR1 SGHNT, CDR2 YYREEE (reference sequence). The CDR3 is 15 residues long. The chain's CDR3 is CASSQGQGTDYEQYF. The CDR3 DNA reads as TGTGCCAGCAGCCAGGGACAGGGGACAGACTACGAGCAGTACTTC.

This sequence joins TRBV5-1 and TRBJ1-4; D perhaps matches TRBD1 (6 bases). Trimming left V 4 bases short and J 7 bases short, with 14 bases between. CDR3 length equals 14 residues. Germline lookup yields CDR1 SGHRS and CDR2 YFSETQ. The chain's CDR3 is CASSQDRPLEKLFF. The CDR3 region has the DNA TGCGCCAGCAGCCAAGACAGGCCACTTGAAAAACTGTTTTTT.

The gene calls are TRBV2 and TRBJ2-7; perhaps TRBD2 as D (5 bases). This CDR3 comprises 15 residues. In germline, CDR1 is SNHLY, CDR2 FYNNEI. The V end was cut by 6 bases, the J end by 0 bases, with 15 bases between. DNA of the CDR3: TGTGCCAGCAGGAGAGGGTCCCTTCACTCCTACGAGCAGTACTTC. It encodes CASRRGSLHSYEQYF.

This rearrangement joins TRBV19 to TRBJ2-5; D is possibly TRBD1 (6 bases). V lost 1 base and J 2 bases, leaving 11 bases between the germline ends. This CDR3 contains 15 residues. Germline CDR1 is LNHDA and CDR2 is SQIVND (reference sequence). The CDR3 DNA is TGTGCCAGTAGTATAGGCAGGGGAATACAAGAGACCCAGTACTTC. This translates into CASSIGRGIQETQYF.